These 11 T cell receptor beta chains share one sample of origin, sequenced in a study of T-cell memory formation after mild COVID-19. TCRdb re-analysed the 5' RACE reads in MiXCR, keeping a single row per CDR3 protein. The data hold about 340,000 distinct CDR3 sequences, with around an eighth observed a single time. The sample taken for sequencing was PBMCs or a T cell subset sorted from them (not recorded which). The receptors here all came from a young man who had mild COVID-19 (a few samples of this study predate the infection). Cell type and time point are not known.

This clonotype was picked up a small number of times. The chain links TRBV29-1 to TRBJ1-2; D remains unclear. CDR3 size: 11 residues. Trimming pared 7 bases from V and 9 bases from J, leaving 15 bases between. Looked up from germline, CDR1 is SQVTM and CDR2 is ANQGSEA. The CDR3 DNA follows: TGCAGCGCCATCAGCGGAATCCGCTACACCTTC. It is translated as CSAISGIRYTF.

The V call is TRBV7-9, the J call TRBJ2-5, with D possibly matching TRBD2 (5 bases). Germline values: CDR1 SEHNR, CDR2 FQNEAQ (reference sequence). The CDR3 loop spans 15 amino acids. Deletions cut 2 bases from V and 4 bases from J, with 14 bases between. Here the CDR3 reads CASSLSTGSGETQYF. The CDR3 DNA reads as TGTGCCAGCAGCTTATCGACGGGGTCGGGAGAGACCCAGTACTTC.

This clonotype was counted a few times. The chain carries TRBV4-3 and TRBJ2-6, with D perhaps TRBD1 or TRBD2 (5 bases each). Looked up from germline, CDR1 is LGHNA and CDR2 is YSLEER. This CDR3 region has 13 residues. V was shortened by 5 bases and J by 13 bases, with 15 bases between the two germline ends. This chain's CDR3 is CASSLAGTWVLTF. CDR3 nucleotides: TGCGCCAGCAGCTTGGCAGGGACGTGGGTCCTGACTTTC.

This clonotype has only a few counts. This chain connects TRBV9 to TRBJ2-5, with D maybe TRBD1 (5 bases). The CDR3 has 14 amino acids. V dropped 0 bases and J dropped 0 bases, with 6 bases sitting between them. CDR1 and CDR2 from the germline V gene are SGDLS and YYNGEE. The CDR3 DNA reads as TGTGCCAGCAGCGTAGGACAGTACCAAGAGACCCAGTACTTC. Protein product: CASSVGQYQETQYF.

The gene calls are TRBV13 and TRBJ2-2; TRBD2 agrees at 15 bases. Germline V CDR1 and CDR2: PRHDT, FYEKMQ (reference sequence). This CDR3 has 19 amino acids. With 5 bases clipped from V and 6 bases from J, the junction kept 13 bases outside the gene matches. Here the CDR3 reads CASSPGLAGGPRMAGELFF. DNA for the CDR3: TGTGCCAGCAGCCCCGGACTAGCGGGGGGGCCCCGGATGGCCGGGGAGCTGTTTTTT.

This rearrangement joins TRBV4-1 to TRBJ1-1; no reliable D call. Germline CDR1 is MGHRA and CDR2 is YSYEKL. The CDR3 contains 16 residues. With 0 bases removed from V and 1 base from J, the gap between germline ends came to 12 bases. The CDR3 region has the DNA TGCGCCAGCAGCCAAGATGCTGGATACCAGAACACTGAAGCTTTCTTT. Its protein product is CASSQDAGYQNTEAFF.

Ten or more counts support this clonotype. The J gene is TRBJ1-1, the V gene TRBV28; TRBD1 might be the D (5 bases). V shed 5 bases and J shed 6 bases, with 13 bases lying between them. Germline lookup yields CDR1 MDHEN and CDR2 SYDVKM. The length of the CDR3 is 13 residues. The CDR3 DNA is TGTGCCAGCAGTATCCTACGGGGCGCTGAAGCTTTCTTT. Its translation is CASSILRGAEAFF.

This clonotype was picked up a small number of times. This chain uses TRBV29-1 with TRBJ1-6; TRBD1 might be the D (5 bases). This CDR3 comprises 13 residues. In germline, CDR1 is SQVTM, CDR2 ANQGSEA. V was trimmed by 6 bases and J by 7 bases, leaving 13 bases between them. The CDR3 spells CSVRQGMNSPLHF. DNA for the CDR3: TGCAGCGTCCGGCAGGGAATGAATTCACCCCTCCACTTT. The full variable domain, its missing parts supplied by reference TRBV29-1 and TRBJ1-6, is SAVISQKPSRDICQRGTSLTIQCQVDSQVTMMFWYRQQPGQSLTLIATANQGSEATYESGFVIDKFPISRPNLTFSTLTVSNMSPEDSSIYLCSVRQGMNSPLHFGNGTRLTVT.

V is TRBV28 and J is TRBJ2-7; D is possibly TRBD1 or TRBD2 (5 bases each). The CDR3 sequence is 15 residues long. V was cut by 6 bases and J by 3 bases, with 18 bases left in between. Germline values: CDR1 MDHEN, CDR2 SYDVKM. CDR3 coding DNA: TGTGCCAGCAGCCCCGTCCGGGACGGCGACTACGAGCAGTACGTC. This gives the protein CASSPVRDGDYEQYV.

This clonotype was found a few times. The V gene is TRBV28, the J gene TRBJ2-3, with a tentative D call TRBD2 (5 bases). This CDR3 comprises 14 residues. The V and J ends lost 7 bases and 5 bases respectively, with 16 bases between them. CDR1 and CDR2 from the germline V gene are MDHEN and SYDVKM. CDR3 protein: CASTPAGSEDTQYF. The CDR3 DNA is TGTGCCAGCACCCCGGCGGGTTCGGAAGATACGCAGTATTTT. Filled out from reference TRBV28 and TRBJ2-3, the complete variable domain reads DVKVTQSSRYLVKRTGEKVFLECVQDMDHENMFWYRQDPGLGLRLIYFSYDVKMKEKGDIPEGYSVSREKKERFSLILESASTNQTSMYLCASTPAGSEDTQYFGPGTRLTVL.

This chain uses TRBV12-3 or TRBV12-4 with TRBJ1-5, with D possibly matching TRBD1 (5 bases). Trimming pared 3 bases from V and 3 bases from J, leaving 9 bases between. CDR3 size: 14 residues. The CDR3 spells CASSFGGVNQPQHF. CDR3 nucleotide sequence: TGTGCCAGCAGTTTCGGGGGAGTCAATCAGCCCCAGCATTTT.